This note documents a single TCR beta chain sequence. Its antigen is unknown. The data were obtained in a study of neoadjuvant anti-PD-1 for oral cavity cancer. Turning to the study itself: Nivolumab at 3 mg/kg was mostly given biweekly, three to four doses, pre-surgery.

Study-level results: Higher pretreatment Treg/Th17 ratios tracked higher pretreatment blood clonality.

Time point in this sample: after neoadjuvant nivolumab, at surgical resection. Generated by immunoSEQ multiplex PCR, the TCRdb table keeps only in-frame clones and is missing some. The sample gives around 13,000 clones, roughly 74% of which show up once; around 2% is in the top ten. V shed 0 bases and J 5 bases; nucleotides not matched to a gene: 3. Germline V lookup: CDR1 LNHNV, CDR2 YYDKDF (reference sequence). This CDR3 contains 15 residues. The sample in question was PBMCs, obtained after nivolumab (anti-PD-1) treatment. The sequence was obtained from a person between 40 and 85 years old with oral cavity squamous cell carcinoma. The V and J genes are TRBV15 and TRBJ2-1; TRBD2 agrees at 8 bases. In DNA form, the CDR3 reads TGTGCCACCAGCAGAGACCCGGGGGGGCACAATGAGCAGTTCTTC. It specifies CATSRDPGGHNEQFF.